Sequencing of this T cell receptor (beta chain) was carried out in a study of T cells in Graves' hyperthyroidism and ophthalmopathy. It was RNA transcripts that yielded the amplified TCR beta CDR3 regions. During a first-round RT-PCR of the TCR CDR3, the HTBI primer set was used. In TCRdb, the multiplex PCR reads were re-called with MiXCR into one record per CDR3 protein. Of fewer than 500,000 distinct CDR3 sequences listed, roughly 15% are singletons. Thyroid ultrasound and orbital computed tomography, with clinical symptoms and serum thyroxine and TRAb, informed diagnoses. This clonotype was seen ten or more times. The clonotype comes from a woman between 25 and 40 years old with Graves' ophthalmopathy. The sequencing input was blood.

The DNA of the CDR3 is TGTGCCAGCAGCTTGGTGGGGGGGCCCCACAATGAGCAGTTCTTC. Translating it yields CASSLVGGPHNEQFF. The chain has TRBV5-4 and TRBJ2-1; TRBD2 might be the D (7 bases). The CDR3 has 15 residues. In germline, CDR1 is SGHNT, CDR2 YYREEE (reference sequence). The V and J ends lost 0 bases and 5 bases respectively, with 12 bases between them.